This T cell receptor beta chain is from a study of graft-versus-host responses after intestinal transplantation. CDR3 size: 15 residues. CDR1 is SGDLS, CDR2 YYNGEE, per germline. Trimming removed 4 bases at V and 0 bases at J, with 13 bases between. Libraries were prepared by immunoSEQ multiplex PCR; TCRdb keeps only in-frame clonotypes and omits some of them. Among about 12,000 clones listed, about 80% were seen once. Specimen: PBMCs, collected 494 days after intestinal transplant. The clonotype was recovered from a human patient who received an intestinal transplant, so some T cells may come from the graft donor. The V gene is TRBV9, the J gene TRBJ1-1, with D maybe TRBD1 (6 bases). In DNA, the CDR3 is TGTGCCAGCAGCCACCTTGAGGGGGTGAACACTGAAGCTTTCTTT. It is translated as CASSHLEGVNTEAFF.